One sample yielded the 14 T cell receptor beta chains listed below, sequenced in a study of shared clonotypes between healthy human individuals. Method: immunoSEQ multiplex PCR; TCRdb's copy keeps in-frame clones and lacks some. The profile shows some 2,100,000 clones, 95% of them singletons. The specimen was naive CD4+ T cells sorted from blood. Indicated subset: CD45RA+ positively selected. These receptors all stem from a man aged 18 to 30 in good health.

This rearrangement joins TRBV7-2 to TRBJ1-5; no reliable D call. V was shortened by 0 bases and J by 1 base, with 7 bases between the two germline ends. In germline, CDR1 is SGHTA, CDR2 FQGNSA. The CDR3 spans 15 residues. CDR3 nucleotides: TGTGCCAGCAGCTTAGCCTCAGAAAGCAATCAGCCCCAGCATTTT. This codes for CASSLASESNQPQHF.

The CDR3 here is CASSQGNPAYEQYF. Here the CDR3 DNA reads TGCGCCAGCAGCCAAGGAAACCCAGCCTACGAGCAGTACTTC. The V and J genes are TRBV4-3 and TRBJ2-7; no definite D call. Per the germline V gene, CDR1 is LGHNA and CDR2 is YSLEER. The CDR3 loop spans 14 amino acids. V was trimmed by 1 base and J by 2 bases, leaving 9 bases between them.

This clone was detected only once. Other nucleotide sequences in the sample specify the same CDR3. The chain is built from TRBV28 and TRBJ1-4; maybe TRBD1 (5 bases). The CDR3 sequence is 12 residues long. Germline V lookup: CDR1 MDHEN, CDR2 SYDVKM. V dropped 4 bases and J dropped 7 bases, with 7 bases sitting between them. CDR3 in amino acids: CASSSQGEKLFF. CDR3 sequence (DNA): TGTGCCAGCAGTTCGCAGGGTGAAAAACTGTTTTTT.

The CDR3 reads CASSYQKADYGYTF. In DNA, the CDR3 is TGTGCCAGCAGTTACCAAAAGGCGGATTATGGCTACACCTTC. The genes are TRBV6-6 and TRBJ1-2; D gene ambiguous. V lost 2 bases and J lost 5, with 12 bases in between. This CDR3 is 14 amino acids long. Germline CDR1 reads MNHNY; CDR2 reads SVGAGI (reference sequence).

The gene calls are TRBV7-9 and TRBJ2-7, with TRBD1 identical over 7 bases. CDR3 length: 15 residues. After removal of 1 base from V and 0 bases from J, the junction contained 3 bases not matched to a gene. Germline CDR1 SEHNR, CDR2 FQNEAQ (reference sequence). CDR3 in DNA: TGTGCCAGCAGCTTAGGGTGGGACAGCTCCTACGAGCAGTACTTC. Its translation is CASSLGWDSSYEQYF.

This sequence joins TRBV10-3 and TRBJ1-6; 8 positions agree with TRBD1. Germline CDR1 is ENHRY and CDR2 is SYGVKD. The V segment lost 6 bases and the J segment 10 bases; nucleotides outside the gene matches: 11. The CDR3 contains 15 residues. CDR3 residues: CAISPTGTGNSPLHF. The CDR3 DNA reads TGTGCCATCAGCCCGACCGGGACAGGAAACTCACCCCTCCACTTT.

About this clone itself: Other DNA variants within this sample encode the same CDR3. The chain carries TRBV5-1 and TRBJ2-7; possible D gene TRBD2, 6 bases. Trimming pared 3 bases from V and 1 base from J, leaving 11 bases between. This CDR3 comprises 14 residues. Germline V gene sequence: CDR1 SGHRS, CDR2 YFSETQ. The CDR3 reads CASSSQGGSYEQYF. Here the CDR3 DNA reads TGCGCCAGCAGCTCCCAGGGAGGTTCCTACGAGCAGTACTTC.

V usage is TRBV2 and J usage is TRBJ2-7; 8 bases agree with TRBD1. The germline V gene encodes CDR1 SNHLY and CDR2 FYNNEI. After removal of 4 bases from V and 3 bases from J, the junction contained 5 bases not matched to a gene. The CDR3 spans 14 residues. The CDR3 reads CASSAQGAGYEQYF. The DNA for the CDR3 is TGTGCCAGCAGTGCGCAGGGGGCAGGCTACGAGCAGTACTTC.

V is TRBV5-6 and J is TRBJ2-5; no reliable D call. CDR3 length equals 11 residues. Trimming removed 5 bases at V and 5 bases at J, with 7 bases between. The germline CDR1 and CDR2 sequences are SGHDT and YYEEEE. As DNA, the CDR3 is TGTGCCAGCAGGTCTGGGGAGACCCAGTACTTC. Residues: CASRSGETQYF.

The table lists this clone with a count of one. CDR3 coding DNA: TGTGCCAGCAGTGCTGGGACAGGTGGAAACACTGAAGCTTTCTTT. Its translation: CASSAGTGGNTEAFF. The chain joins TRBV2 to TRBJ1-1; 8 bases are a match to TRBD1. The CDR3 sequence is 15 residues long. The V and J ends lost 4 bases and 2 bases, in that order; junction bases with no gene match: 6. Germline CDR1 reads SNHLY; CDR2 reads FYNNEI.

This clone has only one observation. The chain uses TRBV10-3 and TRBJ2-5; 8 bases agree with TRBD2. Unmatched junction bases numbered 7, after V lost 5 bases and J lost 5 bases. Per the germline V gene, CDR1 is ENHRY and CDR2 is SYGVKD. The CDR3 has 14 amino acids. DNA of the CDR3: TGTGCCATCAGTTCCGCGGGGGGAGGGGAGACCCAGTACTTC. It translates to CAISSAGGGETQYF.

The J gene is TRBJ1-1, the V gene TRBV5-6; 11 nucleotides agree with TRBD1. Germline trimming cut 4 bases from V and 7 bases from J; bases unmatched to any gene: 6. This CDR3 is 14 amino acids long. Germline CDR1 is SGHDT and CDR2 is YYEEEE. DNA for the CDR3: TGTGCCAGCAGCCAGGACAGGGGGCAAGGTGAAGCTTTCTTT. It specifies CASSQDRGQGEAFF.

Comments on this clone: At one of its ends the junction is not consistent with the germline gene, which may arise from a read error. V gene TRBV10-2 combines with J gene TRBJ1-1; D remains unclear. Germline lookup yields CDR1 WSHSY and CDR2 SAAADI. The CDR3 covers 14 residues. CDR3 protein: CAISGPGSATEAFF. Written as DNA, the CDR3 is TGTGCCATCAGTGGGCCCGGATCTGCCACTGAAGCTTTCTTT.

This chain uses TRBV6-1 with TRBJ1-4; D call uncertain. Germline V gives CDR1 MNHNS, CDR2 SASEGT. CDR3 size: 14 residues. V was cut by 6 bases and J by 8 bases, with 16 bases left in between. The CDR3 is CASRRLGLGEKLFF. The CDR3 bases are TGTGCCAGCAGGCGTTTAGGCCTGGGGGAAAAACTGTTTTTT.